The entry below describes one TCR beta chain. Its antigen is not known. These data belong to a study of T cells in tuberculosis. Study-wide findings and caveats: Selection depended on which cryopreserved specimens were available. The TCR-beta difference was not significant; alpha differences partly reflected length. Smaller distances to GMM-specific TCRs suggested their expansion in active tuberculosis.

TCRdb keeps only in-frame clones here, not all; method: immunoSEQ multiplex PCR. Found here are about 43,000 clones, approximately 94% of them singletons; the top ten hold under 2%. V was trimmed by 4 bases and J by 1 base, leaving 10 bases between them. Per the germline V gene, CDR1 is SGHTA and CDR2 is FQGTGA. This CDR3 has 14 amino acids. This sequence joins TRBV7-3 and TRBJ2-5; a possible D gene is TRBD2 (5 bases). The sequence was collected from a donor between 10 and 29 years old with latent tuberculosis or without tuberculosis infection. Some clones in this sample may be carry-over from other donors' samples. The sample comprised PBMCs. The DNA for the CDR3 is TGTGCCAGCAGCTCCCCGGGGAGCCAAGAGACCCAGTACTTC. Residues: CASSSPGSQETQYF.